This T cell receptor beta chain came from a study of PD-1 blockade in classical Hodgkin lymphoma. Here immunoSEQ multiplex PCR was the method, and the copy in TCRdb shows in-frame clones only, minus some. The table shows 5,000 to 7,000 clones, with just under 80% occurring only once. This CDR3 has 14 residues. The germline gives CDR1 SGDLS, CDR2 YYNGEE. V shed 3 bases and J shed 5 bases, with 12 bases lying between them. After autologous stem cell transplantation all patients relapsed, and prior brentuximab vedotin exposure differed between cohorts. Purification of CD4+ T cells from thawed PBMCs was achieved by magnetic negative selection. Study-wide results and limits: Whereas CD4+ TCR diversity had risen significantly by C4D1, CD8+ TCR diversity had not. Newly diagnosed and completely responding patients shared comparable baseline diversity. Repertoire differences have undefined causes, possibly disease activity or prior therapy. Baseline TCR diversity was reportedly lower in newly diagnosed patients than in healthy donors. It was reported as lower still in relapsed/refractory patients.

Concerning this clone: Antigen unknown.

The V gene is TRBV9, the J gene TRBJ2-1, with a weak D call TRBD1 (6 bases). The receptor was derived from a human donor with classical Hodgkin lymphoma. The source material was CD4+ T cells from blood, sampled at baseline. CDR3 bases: TGTGCCAGCAGCGCGGGGCGACAGGACAATGAGCAGTTCTTC. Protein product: CASSAGRQDNEQFF.